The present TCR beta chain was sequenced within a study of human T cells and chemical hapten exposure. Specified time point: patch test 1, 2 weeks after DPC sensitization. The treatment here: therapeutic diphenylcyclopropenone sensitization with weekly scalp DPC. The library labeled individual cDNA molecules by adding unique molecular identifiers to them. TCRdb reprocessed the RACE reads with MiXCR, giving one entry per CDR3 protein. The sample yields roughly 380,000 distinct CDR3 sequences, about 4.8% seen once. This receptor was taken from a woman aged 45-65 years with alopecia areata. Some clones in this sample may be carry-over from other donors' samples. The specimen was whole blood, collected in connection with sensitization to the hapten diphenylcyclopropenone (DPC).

CDR3 region: CASTPYGGGTIYF. CDR3 coding DNA: TGTGCCAGCACCCCCTACGGGGGTGGGACCATATATTTT. This sequence joins TRBV12-3 or TRBV12-4 and TRBJ1-3, with TRBD1 as a possible D gene (5 bases). V lost 7 bases and J 10 bases, leaving 17 bases between the germline ends. The CDR3 is 13 amino acids.